This TCR beta chain was found in a study of blood T cell repertoires in COVID-19. V trimming: 2 bases; J trimming: 0 bases; junction bases outside the gene matches: 4. CDR1 is SNHLY, CDR2 FYNNEI, per germline. CDR3 size: 15 residues. Sequencing was performed with immunoSEQ multiplex PCR; in TCRdb, only in-frame clones are kept and a portion is missing. The sample carries some 180,000 clones, more than 75% recorded once. The sample consisted of peripheral blood. The sequence came from a man between 18 and 35 years old with COVID-19, enrolled during active disease. The chain carries TRBV2 and TRBJ2-7; 7 bases line up with TRBD1. In DNA form, the CDR3 reads TGTGCCAGCAGTGAATGGCAGGGGGTCTCCTACGAGCAGTACTTC. Translated, it gives CASSEWQGVSYEQYF. Based on the CDR3 plus reference TRBV2 and TRBJ2-7, the full variable domain is EPEVTQTPSHQVTQMGQEVILRCVPISNHLYFYWYRQILGQKVEFLVSFYNNEISEKSEIFDDQFSVERPDGSNFTLKIRSTKLEDSAMYFCASSEWQGVSYEQYFGPGTRLTVT.